A single sample gave rise to the 9 T cell receptor beta chains below, sequenced in a study of blood T cell repertoires in COVID-19. Sequencing was performed with immunoSEQ multiplex PCR; in TCRdb, only in-frame clones are kept and a portion is missing. The table records under 200,000 clones, approximately 82% of them present only once. The sequenced sample was PBMCs or T cells enriched from blood (not recorded which). The receptors were gathered from a woman aged 45-65 years in a cohort exposed to, infected with or recovered from COVID-19 (not recorded which).

The chain is built from TRBV7-2 and TRBJ1-6, with 8 bases that match TRBD1. This CDR3 comprises 17 residues. Germline-derived CDR1 and CDR2 are SGHTA and FQGNSA. Trimming took 1 base from V and 8 from J; bases not matched to a gene: 10. CDR3 protein: CASSLVGAGQGYSPLHF. The CDR3 DNA reads TGTGCCAGCAGCTTAGTGGGGGCAGGACAGGGATATTCACCCCTCCACTTT.

The chain has TRBV14 and TRBJ2-1, with D possibly matching TRBD2 (5 bases). CDR3 length: 12 amino acids. Looked up from germline, CDR1 is SGHDN and CDR2 is FVKESK. V was trimmed by 0 bases and J by 15 bases, leaving 12 bases between them. This CDR3 is CASSQDLGVAFF. For the CDR3, the DNA is TGTGCCAGCAGCCAAGATCTCGGGGTCGCGTTCTTC.

This clone occurred a few times. V and J are TRBV28 and TRBJ1-2, with 8 nucleotides matching TRBD1. The CDR3 is made up of 13 amino acids. V shed 7 bases, J shed 8 bases, and the junction held 9 bases outside the gene matches. Germline loops: CDR1 MDHEN, CDR2 SYDVKM. CDR3 DNA: TGTGCCAGCACGAGATTAGACAGGGGCGGCTACACCTTC. Its translation: CASTRLDRGGYTF.

The gene calls are TRBV19 and TRBJ1-1, with D hard to call. This CDR3 is built from 13 residues. CDR1 and CDR2 (germline): LNHDA, SQIVND (reference sequence). Trimming pared 7 bases from V and 1 base from J, leaving 10 bases between. CDR3 amino acids: CASNPGWNTEAFF. The CDR3 DNA follows: TGTGCCAGTAATCCGGGTTGGAACACTGAAGCTTTCTTT.

V is TRBV4-2 and J is TRBJ2-2; D is unresolved. Looked up from germline, CDR1 is LGHNA and CDR2 is YNFKEQ. The CDR3 length is 13 residues. V was clipped by 0 bases and J by 6 bases, with 5 bases between them. CDR3 in amino acids: CASSQEGSGELFF. DNA for the CDR3: TGTGCCAGCAGCCAAGAGGGCTCCGGGGAGCTGTTTTTT.

V and J are TRBV19 and TRBJ2-1, with 7 bases identical to TRBD1. The J segment lost 3 bases and the V segment lost 10 bases, leaving 6 bases of the junction unmatched. The CDR3 is 13 residues long. Looked up from germline, CDR1 is LNHDA and CDR2 is SQIVND (reference sequence). The CDR3 bases are TGTGCCACACGGGGACAGAACTACAATGAGCAGTTCTTC. Translation gives CATRGQNYNEQFF. Combining the CDR3 with reference TRBV19 and TRBJ2-1 gives the whole variable domain DGGITQSPKYLFRKEGQNVTLSCEQNLNHDAMYWYRQDPGQGLRLIYYSQIVNDFQKGDIAEGYSVSREKKESFPLTVTSAQKNPTAFYLCATRGQNYNEQFFGPGTRLTVL.

This clone came up a few times. The chain combines TRBV7-2 with TRBJ1-2; 7 bases agree with TRBD1. Germline V CDR1 and CDR2: SGHTA, FQGNSA. V was clipped by 5 bases and J by 1 base; unmatched bases: 7. The CDR3 totals 15 residues. CDR3 nucleotide sequence: TGTGCCAGCAGCCAATCGGGACAGCTTAACTATGGCTACACCTTC. This encodes CASSQSGQLNYGYTF.

V usage is TRBV18 and J usage is TRBJ1-1, with D maybe TRBD1 (6 bases). CDR3 length: 12 amino acids. Germline V gene data show CDR1 as KGHSH and CDR2 as LQKENI. V was cut by 6 bases and J by 8 bases, with 13 bases left in between. The CDR3 reads CASSPGQIEAFF. In DNA form, the CDR3 reads TGTGCCAGCTCCCCAGGACAGATCGAAGCTTTCTTT.

The V and J genes are TRBV5-1 and TRBJ2-3, with TRBD2 matching 10 bases. CDR1 SGHRS and CDR2 YFSETQ come from the germline V gene. The CDR3 has 16 residues. The J segment lost 4 bases and the V segment lost 5 bases, leaving 10 bases of the junction unmatched. For the CDR3, the DNA is TGCGCCAGCAGTTTTAACAGCGGGAGGGCCGCAGATACGCAGTATTTT. It is translated as CASSFNSGRAADTQYF.